The entry below gives a single T cell receptor beta chain sequence along with its context. Antigen specificity is unknown. Using its own MiXCR run on the reads, TCRdb lists one record per CDR3 protein. The sample lists 250,000 to 300,000 distinct CDR3 sequences, about 23% occurring once. These data originate in a study of T cell repertoires in cytomegalovirus infection. The overall study: Based on public TCR beta signatures, there were indications of CMV infection and of a matching HLA type.

CDR1 and CDR2 from the germline V gene are DFQATT and SNEGSKA (reference sequence). The V segment lost 3 bases and the J segment 9 bases; nucleotides outside the gene matches: 1. This CDR3 has 11 residues. Study-wide points: Totalled public TCR beta family frequency picked out people who carried CMV plus the relevant HLA. CMV-specific HLA-C-restricted TCR beta clonotypes dominated the ex vivo response.

V is TRBV20-1 and J is TRBJ2-1; 8 bases are a match to TRBD2. The receptor was isolated from a human donor in good health (CMV status not recorded). Some clones in this sample may be carry-over from other donors' samples. Material: PBMCs. The chain's CDR3 is CSARRGAEQFF. The CDR3 nucleotides are TGCAGTGCTAGGCGGGGGGCTGAGCAGTTCTTC.